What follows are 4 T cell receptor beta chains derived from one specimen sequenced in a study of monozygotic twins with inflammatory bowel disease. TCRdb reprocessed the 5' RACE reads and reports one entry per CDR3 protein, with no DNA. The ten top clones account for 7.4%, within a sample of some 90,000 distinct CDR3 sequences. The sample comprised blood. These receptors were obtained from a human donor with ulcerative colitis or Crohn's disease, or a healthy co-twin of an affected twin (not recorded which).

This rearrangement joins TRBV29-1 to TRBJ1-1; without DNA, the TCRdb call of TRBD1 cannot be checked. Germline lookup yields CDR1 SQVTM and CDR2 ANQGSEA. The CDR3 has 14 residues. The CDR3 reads CSVDPGQQDTEAFF.

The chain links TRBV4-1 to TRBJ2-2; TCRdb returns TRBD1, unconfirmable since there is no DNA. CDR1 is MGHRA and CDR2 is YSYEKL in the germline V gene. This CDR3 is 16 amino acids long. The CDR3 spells CASSLERQENTGELFF.

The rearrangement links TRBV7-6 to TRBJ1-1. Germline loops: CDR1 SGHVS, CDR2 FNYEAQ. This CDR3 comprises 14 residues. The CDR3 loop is CASSLNVRGTEAFF.

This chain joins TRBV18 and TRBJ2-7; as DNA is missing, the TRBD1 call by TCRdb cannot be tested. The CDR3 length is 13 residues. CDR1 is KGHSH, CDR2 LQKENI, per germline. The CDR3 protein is CASSPQSGGEQYF.